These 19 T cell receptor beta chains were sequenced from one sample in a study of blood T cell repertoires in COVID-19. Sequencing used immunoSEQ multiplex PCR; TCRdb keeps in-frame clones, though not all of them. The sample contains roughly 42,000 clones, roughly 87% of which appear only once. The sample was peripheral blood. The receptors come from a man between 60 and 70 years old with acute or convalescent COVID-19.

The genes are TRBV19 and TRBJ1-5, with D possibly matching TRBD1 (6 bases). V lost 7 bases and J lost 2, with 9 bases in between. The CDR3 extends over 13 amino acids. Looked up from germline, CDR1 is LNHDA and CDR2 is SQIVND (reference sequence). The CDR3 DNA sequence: TGTGCCAGTACCCCAGGGGGCAATCAGCCCCAGCATTTT. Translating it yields CASTPGGNQPQHF.

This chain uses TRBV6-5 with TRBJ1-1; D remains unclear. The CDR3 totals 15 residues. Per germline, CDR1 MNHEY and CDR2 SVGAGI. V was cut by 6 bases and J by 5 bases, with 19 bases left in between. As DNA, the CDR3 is TGTGCCAGCAGCCTGACGTGGAGGATAGAAACTGAAGCTTTCTTT. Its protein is CASSLTWRIETEAFF.

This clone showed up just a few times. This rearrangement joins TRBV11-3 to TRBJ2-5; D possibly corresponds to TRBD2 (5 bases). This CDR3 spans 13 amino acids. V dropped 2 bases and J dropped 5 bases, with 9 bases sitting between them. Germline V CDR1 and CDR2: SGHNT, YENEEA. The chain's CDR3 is CASSLSDWETQYF. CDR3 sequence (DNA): TGTGCCAGCAGCTTATCGGACTGGGAGACCCAGTACTTC.

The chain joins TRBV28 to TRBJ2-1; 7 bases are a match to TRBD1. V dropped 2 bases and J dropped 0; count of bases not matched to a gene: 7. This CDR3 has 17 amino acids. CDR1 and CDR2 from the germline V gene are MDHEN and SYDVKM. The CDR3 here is CASSLPIDRDSYNEQFF. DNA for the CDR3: TGTGCCAGCAGTTTACCCATTGACAGGGACTCCTACAATGAGCAGTTCTTC.

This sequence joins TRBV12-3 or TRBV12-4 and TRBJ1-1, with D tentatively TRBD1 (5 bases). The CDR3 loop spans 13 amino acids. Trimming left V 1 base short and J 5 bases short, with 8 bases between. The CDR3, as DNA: TGTGCCAGCAGTTTAGGACGGGGGACTGAAGCTTTCTTT. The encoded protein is CASSLGRGTEAFF.

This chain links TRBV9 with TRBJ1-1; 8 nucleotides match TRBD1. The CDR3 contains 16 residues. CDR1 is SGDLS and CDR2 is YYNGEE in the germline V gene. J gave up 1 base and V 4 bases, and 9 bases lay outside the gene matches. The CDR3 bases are TGTGCCAGCAGCCCCCGGACAGGGAGAGAGAACACTGAAGCTTTCTTT. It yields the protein CASSPRTGRENTEAFF. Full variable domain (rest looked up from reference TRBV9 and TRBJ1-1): DSGVTQTPKHLITATGQRVTLRCSPRSGDLSVYWYQQSLDQGLQFLIQYYNGEERAKGNILERFSAQQFPDLHSELNLSSLELGDSALYFCASSPRTGRENTEAFFGQGTRLTVV.

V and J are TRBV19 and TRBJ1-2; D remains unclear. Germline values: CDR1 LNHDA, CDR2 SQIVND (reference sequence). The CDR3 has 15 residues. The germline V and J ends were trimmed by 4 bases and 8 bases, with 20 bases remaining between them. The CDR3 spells CASSTPMAEPWGYTF. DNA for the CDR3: TGTGCCAGTAGTACTCCCATGGCGGAGCCCTGGGGCTACACCTTC.

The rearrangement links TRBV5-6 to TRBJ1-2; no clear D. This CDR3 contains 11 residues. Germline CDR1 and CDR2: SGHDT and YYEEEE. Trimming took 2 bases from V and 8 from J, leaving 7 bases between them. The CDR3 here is CASSFLYGYTF. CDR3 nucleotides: TGTGCCAGCAGCTTTCTCTACGGCTACACCTTC.

The CDR3 coding sequence is TGTGCCACCAGTCCCGGGGGGTCCCCCTACGAGCAGTACTTC. It codes for CATSPGGSPYEQYF. This sequence joins TRBV24-1 and TRBJ2-7; TRBD2 matches 7 bases. The CDR3 sequence is 14 residues long. J gave up 2 bases and V 6 bases, and 6 bases lay outside the gene matches. CDR1 is KGHDR and CDR2 is SFDVKD in the germline V gene.

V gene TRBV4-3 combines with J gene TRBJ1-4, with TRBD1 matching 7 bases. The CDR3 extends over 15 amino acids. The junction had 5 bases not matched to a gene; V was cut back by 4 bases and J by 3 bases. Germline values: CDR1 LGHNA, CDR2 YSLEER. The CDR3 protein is CASSRVQGANEKLFF. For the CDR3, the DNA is TGCGCCAGCAGCCGAGTCCAGGGGGCTAATGAAAAACTGTTTTTT.

The CDR3 region is CASSLVTEETQYF. The CDR3 DNA is TGCGCCAGCAGCTTGGTTACAGAAGAGACCCAGTACTTC. V usage is TRBV5-1 and J usage is TRBJ2-5; no reliable D call. V was clipped by 0 bases and J by 3 bases, with 6 bases between them. CDR1 is SGHRS, CDR2 YFSETQ, per germline. This CDR3 comprises 13 residues. Drawing the rest from reference TRBV5-1 and TRBJ2-5, the complete variable domain is KAGVTQTPRYLIKTRGQQVTLSCSPISGHRSVSWYQQTPGQGLQFLFEYFSETQRNKGNFPGRFSGRQFSNSRSEMNVSTLELGDSALYLCASSLVTEETQYFGPGTRLLVL.

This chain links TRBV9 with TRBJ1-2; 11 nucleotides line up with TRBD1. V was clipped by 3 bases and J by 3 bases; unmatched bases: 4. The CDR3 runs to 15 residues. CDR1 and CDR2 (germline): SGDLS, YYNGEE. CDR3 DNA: TGTGCCAGCAGCGCCCCGGGACAGGGGGACTATGGCTACACCTTC. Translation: CASSAPGQGDYGYTF.

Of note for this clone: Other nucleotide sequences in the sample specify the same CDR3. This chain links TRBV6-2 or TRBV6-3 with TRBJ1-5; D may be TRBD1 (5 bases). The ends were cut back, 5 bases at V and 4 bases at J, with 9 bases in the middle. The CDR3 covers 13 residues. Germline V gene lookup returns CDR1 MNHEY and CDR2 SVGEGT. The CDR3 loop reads CASSSRGNQPQHF. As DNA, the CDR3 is TGTGCCAGCAGTAGCCGGGGGAATCAGCCCCAGCATTTT.

CDR3 coding DNA: TGTGCCAGCAGCGTCCACAGGGGGACGAATGAAAAACTGTTTTTT. Translated, it gives CASSVHRGTNEKLFF. The chain employs TRBV5-5 and TRBJ1-4, with 8 nucleotides matching TRBD1. The length of the CDR3 is 15 residues. Trimming at V came to 4 bases and at J to 5 bases, leaving 7 bases not matched to a gene. CDR1 SGHKS and CDR2 YYEKEE come from the germline V gene (reference sequence).

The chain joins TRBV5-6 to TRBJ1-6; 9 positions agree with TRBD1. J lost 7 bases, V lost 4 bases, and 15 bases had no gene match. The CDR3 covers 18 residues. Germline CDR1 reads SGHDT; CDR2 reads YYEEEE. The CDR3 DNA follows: TGTGCCAGCAGCCGTATAAGGACAGGGGAATTTCGAAATTCACCCCTCCACTTT. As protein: CASSRIRTGEFRNSPLHF.

CDR3: CASSQVSGTGNTIYF. The CDR3 DNA sequence: TGTGCCAGCAGCCAAGTGTCCGGGACTGGAAACACCATATATTTT. The V and J genes are TRBV4-2 and TRBJ1-3; D not resolved. The CDR3 contains 15 residues. Germline-derived CDR1 and CDR2 are LGHNA and YNFKEQ. V was trimmed by 1 base and J by 2 bases, leaving 9 bases between them.

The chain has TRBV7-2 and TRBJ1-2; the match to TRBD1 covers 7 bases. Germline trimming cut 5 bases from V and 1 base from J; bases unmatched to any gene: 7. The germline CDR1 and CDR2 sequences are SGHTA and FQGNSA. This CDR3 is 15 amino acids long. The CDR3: CASSPRAGGNYGYTF. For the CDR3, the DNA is TGTGCCAGCAGCCCGCGTGCAGGGGGTAACTATGGCTACACCTTC.

As DNA, the CDR3 is TGTGCCAGCAGCTCACAGTTGTCAGGGGGCCGGGAAAAACTGTTTTTT. Translating it yields CASSSQLSGGREKLFF. The V and J genes are TRBV7-9 and TRBJ1-4; 8 bases map to TRBD1. From germline, CDR1 is SEHNR and CDR2 FQNEAQ (reference sequence). J lost 8 bases, V lost 4 bases, and 12 bases had no gene match. This CDR3 has 16 amino acids.

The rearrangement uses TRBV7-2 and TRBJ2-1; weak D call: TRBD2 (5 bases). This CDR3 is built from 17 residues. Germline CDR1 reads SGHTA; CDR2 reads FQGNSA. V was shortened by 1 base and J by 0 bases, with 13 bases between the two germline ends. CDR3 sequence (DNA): TGTGCCAGCAGCTTAGTAGCACAGCGGAGCTCCTACAATGAGCAGTTCTTC. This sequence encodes CASSLVAQRSSYNEQFF.